This TCR beta chain was recorded in a study of tumor-infiltrating lymphocytes in primary liver carcinoma (dated by TCRdb to about 2017). General notes on the study: Of the five patients, three men and two women aged 30 to 69 years, four had hepatocellular carcinoma and one had combined HCC and intrahepatic cholangiocarcinoma. The five patients had tumors of stage T1-T3 N0M0, with maximum diameters ranging from 4.2 to 10 cm. Roughly 3.5 to 7.13 million productive TCRbeta reads were obtained per sample, and no significant difference in read depth was found between tissue types. Across five regions of each liver tumor, along with adjacent normal tissue and blood, the study brought together TCRbeta repertoire sequencing, expression microarrays and whole-exome sequencing. A total of some 35 specimens from 5 patients underwent TCRbeta repertoire sequencing, comprising 25 tumor regions, 5 adjacent noncancerous liver tissues and 5 peripheral blood samples. Agilent mRNA microarray profiling was performed on the approximately 25 tumor region samples to relate TCRbeta repertoire diversity to the local molecular phenotype. High reproducibility was observed for the technical replicate repertoires, with mean shared-clone rates approximately 0.9 and correlation coefficients above 0.95. What the work shows at the level of the full study, not this receptor alone: Since the samples were bulk and unsorted, there was no way to compare CD4+ and CD8+ T cell repertoires. The study included only four to six patients, and the authors note findings should be validated in a larger study. The top 250 clones made up a significantly larger repertoire fraction in tumors than in blood (p = 0.039). Only the TCR beta chain was sequenced, which likely underestimates true repertoire diversity because unpaired alpha chains were not captured. Repertoire overlap was higher between tumor regions (mean around 36%) than tumor-adjacent (approximately 17%) or tumor-blood (about 14%) pairs, consistent with antigen-driven expansion. Only roughly 8-25% of top clones appeared in all five regions of a tumor, which suggests that tumor-infiltrating T cells are spatially heterogeneous.

Its CDR3 holds 14 amino acids, cysteine through phenylalanine. The sequence is cut down to CDR3 DNA, 42 bases in frame from base 1. Compared with germline, V lacks 4 bases and J lacks 1 base; bases without a gene match: 2. CDR1 and CDR2 are read off the germline V gene as SGHRS and YFSETQ. A constant-region primer and ProtoScript II reverse transcriptase were used to reverse-transcribe TCRbeta-specific cDNA from about 530 ng total RNA. The TCRbeta libraries were prepared through three rounds of nested multiplex PCR following a slightly modified ARM-PCR procedure. Each of the first two PCR rounds ran for about 10 cycles using multiplex TRBV1-TRBV30 forward primers together with a Cbeta reverse primer. Sample barcodes and Illumina adapters were added in a final 25-cycle PCR using Deep VentR polymerase. Amplicons of 200-500 bp were gel-purified with a QIAquick gel extraction kit before sequencing. An Illumina HiSeq 2500 was used to sequence the TCRbeta amplicons with 250-bp paired-end reads. The published analysis was carried out like this. Reads were quality-trimmed with Trimmomatic v0.33, and paired reads were merged with FLASH v1.2.11 to recover full CDR3 sequences. MiGEC v1.2.1b assigned V, D and J germline segments to the rearranged TCRbeta sequences. Clonotype statistics and Shannon-Wiener diversity indices were computed with VDJtools v1.0.0. Except for diversity analysis, only the 250 most abundant clonotypes of each sample were used in subsequent analyses to reduce sampling bias. TCRdb reprocessed the public reads (quality trimming at Q25 with fastp, clone calling with MiXCR) and kept in-frame beta chains. A single entry per CDR3 protein holds the most common genes and DNA from its merged rows. These V and J calls are TCRdb output, not the study's own analysis. For this sample there are 150,000 to 200,000 distinct CDR3 sequences; around four fifths appear just once. The ten largest account for around 18% of the sample.

Without any cell sorting, total RNA and DNA were co-extracted from roughly 20-30 mg of bulk tissue using the AllPrep DNA/RNA mini kit. Between late 2015 and 2016, a few patients in China with histopathologically diagnosed primary liver carcinoma had surgical resection. Chronic HBV infection was present in the patients, and the patients were treatment-naive at sampling. Each tumor was sampled at five spatially separated regions: the tumor centre plus the superior, inferior, left-lateral and right-lateral poles. According to histology, viable tumor cells made up more than 75% of every tumor sample. Pieces of fresh tumor and adjacent tissue were cut in half, with one half kept in RNAlater at -80 degrees C and the other half sent for histology. On this clonotype: Its target antigen remains unknown. No qualities accompany the bases; no much larger clone lies one base away.

Sequencing used tumor tissue from primary liver carcinoma. The rearrangement joined TRBV5-1 to TRBJ2-5; TRBD1 lines up with 9 middle nucleotides. This sequence originates from a man in his forties with primary liver carcinoma and hepatitis B virus infection. The DNA sequence reads TGCGCCAGCAGCACACAGGGGGCCCAAGAGACCCAGTACTTC. It specifies CASSTQGAQETQYF.